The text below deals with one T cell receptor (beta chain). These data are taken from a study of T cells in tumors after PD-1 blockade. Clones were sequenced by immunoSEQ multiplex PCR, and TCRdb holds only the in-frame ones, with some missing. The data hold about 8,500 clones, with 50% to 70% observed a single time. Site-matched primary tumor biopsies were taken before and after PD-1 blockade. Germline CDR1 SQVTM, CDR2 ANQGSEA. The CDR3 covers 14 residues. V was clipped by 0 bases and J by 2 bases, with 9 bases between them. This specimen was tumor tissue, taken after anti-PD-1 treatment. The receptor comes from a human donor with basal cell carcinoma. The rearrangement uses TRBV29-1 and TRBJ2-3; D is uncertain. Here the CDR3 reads CSVEEGIFTDTQYF. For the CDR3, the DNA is TGCAGCGTTGAAGAGGGCATATTCACAGATACGCAGTATTTT.